The entry that follows covers one T cell receptor beta chain sequence. Its antigen remains undetermined. It has no much larger one-base neighbor in the sample; base qualities were not kept. For sequencing of the TCRbeta CDR3 region, genomic DNA was extracted from the sorted cells. The immunoSEQ Assay was used to sequence the TCRbeta CDR3 regions. TCRdb took over this immuneACCESS table, retaining in-frame rearrangements with V and J assigned. Such tables are incomplete; in checked studies, under half of the missing clones stem from an unresolved V gene, and the remainder is unexplained. This sample is represented by roughly 61,000 clones; about 87% of them were singletons. The ten largest clones represent about 3% of the sample. The trial excluded patients who had a history of autoimmune disease or who were on systemic immunosuppression. Peripheral blood for TCR sequencing was drawn from every dose cohort at baseline, at cycle 4 day 1 and at cycle 7 day 1. The samples were drawn from a first-in-human, open-label, multicenter phase I dose-escalation trial of ivuxolimab. Adults with locally advanced or metastatic melanoma, renal cell carcinoma, hepatocellular carcinoma or head and neck squamous cell carcinoma were enrolled in the trial. Before TCR sequencing, CD4+ T cells and CD8+ T cells from peripheral blood were sorted into separate populations.

V and J are trimmed by 5 bases and 0 bases, and the gene matches miss 7 bases of the junction. As encoded in the germline V gene, CDR1 is KGHSH while CDR2 is LQKENI. The CDR3 spans 17 residues, from the cysteine through the phenylalanine. The DNA shown is the 51-base CDR3, in frame from base 1. The record originates from a study of OX40 agonist ivuxolimab in advanced cancers. About the full investigation: Ivuxolimab was a fully human IgG2 agonistic monoclonal antibody targeting the costimulatory receptor OX40 (CD134). Intravenous ivuxolimab was administered to patients every 2 weeks at six dose levels: 0.01, 0.1, 0.3, 1.5, 3 and 10 mg/kg. Partial responses occurred in three dose-escalation patients: two with cutaneous melanoma and one with hepatocellular carcinoma. The purpose of peripheral TCRbeta sequencing was to test whether ivuxolimab changed TCR sequence diversity and led to clonal T-cell expansion. Of the 52 patients in dose escalation, about 20 had hepatocellular carcinoma, about 15 had melanoma, 9 had renal cell carcinoma and 9 had head and neck cancer. Patients were allowed to have had prior anti-PD-1, anti-PD-L1 or anti-CTLA-4 therapy, and around 41% of the dose-escalation patients had previously received checkpoint inhibitors. A male proportion of under 85% and a mean age of approximately 62 years, ranging from 23 to 79, were recorded for the dose-escalation cohort. The paper describes the monotherapy dose-escalation part (N = 52 patients) of the phase I trial of ivuxolimab. The full study reports these points: After ivuxolimab, expanded clones were on average more numerous among CD8+ T cells than among CD4+ T cells. In the 0.1-3.0 mg/kg groups, partial responders had among the lowest normalized peripheral clonal expansion, particularly in CD8+ T cells. Which antigens the clonally expanded peripheral T cells were specific for was not determined. Low levels of normalized T-cell clonal expansion were also seen in some patients who did not respond. At doses of 0.1 to 3.0 mg/kg, clonal expansion of both CD4+ and CD8+ blood T cells was observed from baseline to week 6.

This clonotype originated in an adult with an advanced solid tumor such as melanoma, head and neck, liver or kidney cancer. The chain is made from TRBV18 and TRBJ2-1, with TRBD2 identical over 10 junction bases. The sample in question was CD4+ or CD8+ T cells sorted from blood, obtained in a trial of the OX40 agonist ivuxolimab. CDR3 loop: CASSSWTSGSSYNEQFF. The base sequence is TGTGCCAGCTCATCCTGGACTAGCGGAAGCTCCTACAATGAGCAGTTCTTC.